This T cell receptor beta chain was identified in a study of PD-L1 blockade in urothelial cancer. Libraries were prepared by immunoSEQ multiplex PCR; TCRdb keeps only in-frame clonotypes and omits some of them. The repertoire includes about 40,000 clones, about four fifths of them detected once, and less than 20% sits in the top ten. The V segment lost 1 base and the J segment 4 bases; nucleotides outside the gene matches: 5. The V gene's germline CDR1 is GTSNPN and CDR2 SVGIG (reference sequence). This CDR3 is 14 amino acids long. This sample comprised PBMCs, obtained around atezolizumab (anti-PD-L1) treatment. This receptor was identified in a man in his 60s with urothelial cancer. The chain employs TRBV30 and TRBJ1-1; 8 nucleotides match TRBD1. CDR3 residues: CAWSGFTGGTEAFF. DNA of the CDR3: TGTGCCTGGAGTGGGTTCACAGGGGGCACTGAAGCTTTCTTT.